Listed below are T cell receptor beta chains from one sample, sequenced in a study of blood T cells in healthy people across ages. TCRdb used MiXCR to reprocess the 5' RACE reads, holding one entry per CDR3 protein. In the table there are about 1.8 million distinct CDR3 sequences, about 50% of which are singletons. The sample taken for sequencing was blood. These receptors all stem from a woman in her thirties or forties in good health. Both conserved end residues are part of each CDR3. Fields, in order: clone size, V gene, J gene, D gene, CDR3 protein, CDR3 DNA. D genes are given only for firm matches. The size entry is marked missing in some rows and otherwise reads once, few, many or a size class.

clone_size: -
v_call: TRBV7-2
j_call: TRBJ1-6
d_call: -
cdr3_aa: CASSLLVTANSPLHF
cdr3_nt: TGTGCCAGCAGCTTATTGGTGACAGCCAATTCACCCCTCCACTTT

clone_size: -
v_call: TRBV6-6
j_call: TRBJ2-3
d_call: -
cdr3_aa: CASRREKASDTQYF
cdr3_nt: TGTGCCAGCAGACGGGAAAAAGCGTCAGATACGCAGTATTTT

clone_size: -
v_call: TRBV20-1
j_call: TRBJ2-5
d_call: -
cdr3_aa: CSAQDTSRGTMWETQYF
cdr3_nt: TGCAGTGCTCAAGACACCTCCCGAGGGACGATGTGGGAGACCCAGTACTTC

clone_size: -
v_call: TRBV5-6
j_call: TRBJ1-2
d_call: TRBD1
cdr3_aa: CASSLARDRGLTNYGYTF
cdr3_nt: TGTGCCAGCAGCTTGGCCCGGGACAGGGGATTAACTAACTATGGCTACACCTTC

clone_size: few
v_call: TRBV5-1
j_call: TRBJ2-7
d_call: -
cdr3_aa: CASSLDVEQYF
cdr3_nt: TGCGCCAGCAGCTTGGACGTCGAGCAGTACTTC

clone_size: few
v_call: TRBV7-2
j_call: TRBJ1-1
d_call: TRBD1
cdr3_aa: CASSLARTGYTEAFF
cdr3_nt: TGTGCCAGCAGCTTGGCCCGGACAGGCTACACTGAAGCTTTCTTT

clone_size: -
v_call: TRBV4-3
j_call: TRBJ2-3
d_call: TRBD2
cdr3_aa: CASSQKLAGGLTLRVTQYF
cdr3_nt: TGCGCCAGCAGCCAAAAACTAGCGGGGGGACTTACCTTAAGGGTTACGCAGTATTTT

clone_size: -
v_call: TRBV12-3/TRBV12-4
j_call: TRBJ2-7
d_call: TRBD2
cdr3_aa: CASRQLAGDYEQYF
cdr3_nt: TGTGCCAGCAGACAACTAGCGGGGGACTACGAGCAGTACTTC

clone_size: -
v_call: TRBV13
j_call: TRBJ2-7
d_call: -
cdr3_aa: CASSFKARDSYEQYF
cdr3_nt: TGTGCCAGCAGCTTCAAGGCGCGGGACTCCTACGAGCAGTACTTC

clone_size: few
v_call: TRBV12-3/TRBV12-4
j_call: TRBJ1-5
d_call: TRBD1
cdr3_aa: CASSYRTGGRQPQHF
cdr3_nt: TGTGCCAGCAGTTATCGGACAGGGGGTCGTCAGCCCCAGCATTTT

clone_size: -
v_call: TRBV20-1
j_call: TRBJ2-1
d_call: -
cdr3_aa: CSARGLGESDEQFF
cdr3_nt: TGCAGTGCTAGGGGCCTAGGGGAGAGCGATGAGCAGTTCTTC

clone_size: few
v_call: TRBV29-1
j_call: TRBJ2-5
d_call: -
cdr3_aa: CSVATDVQETQYF
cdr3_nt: TGCAGCGTTGCGACGGATGTACAAGAGACCCAGTACTTC

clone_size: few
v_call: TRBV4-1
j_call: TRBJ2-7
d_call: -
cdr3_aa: CASSQDLWDPNFPREQYF
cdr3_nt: TGCGCCAGCAGCCAAGACCTCTGGGACCCCAATTTCCCTAGAGAGCAGTACTTC

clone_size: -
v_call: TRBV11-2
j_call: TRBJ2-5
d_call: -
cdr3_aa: CASSSLRDNQETQYF
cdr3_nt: TGTGCCAGCAGCTCCCTCCGGGACAACCAAGAGACCCAGTACTTC

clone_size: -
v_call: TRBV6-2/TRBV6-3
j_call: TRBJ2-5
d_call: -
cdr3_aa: CASSYFGDGQYF
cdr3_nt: TGTGCCAGCAGTTACTTCGGAGACGGGCAGTACTTC

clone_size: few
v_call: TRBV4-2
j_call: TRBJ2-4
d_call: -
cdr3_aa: CASSPPPRSGNIQYF
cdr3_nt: TGTGCCAGCAGCCCCCCTCCCAGGTCGGGCAACATTCAGTACTTC

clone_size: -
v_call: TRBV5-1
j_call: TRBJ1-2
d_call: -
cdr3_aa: CASSAGREAYGYTF
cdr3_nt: TGCGCCAGCAGCGCCGGCAGGGAGGCCTATGGCTACACCTTC

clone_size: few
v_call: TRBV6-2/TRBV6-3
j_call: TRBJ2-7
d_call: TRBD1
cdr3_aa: CASRVLTGVGRYEQYF
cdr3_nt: TGTGCCAGCAGAGTCCTGACAGGGGTCGGGAGATACGAGCAGTACTTC

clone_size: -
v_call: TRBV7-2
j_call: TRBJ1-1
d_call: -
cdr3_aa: CASSLAWGLSNTEAFF
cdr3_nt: TGTGCCAGCAGCTTAGCCTGGGGACTCTCAAACACTGAAGCTTTCTTT

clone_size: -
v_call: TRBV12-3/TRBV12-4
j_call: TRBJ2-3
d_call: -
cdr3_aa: CASSLTRTGGTDTQYF
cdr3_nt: TGTGCCAGCAGTTTAACCAGGACCGGGGGCACAGATACGCAGTATTTT

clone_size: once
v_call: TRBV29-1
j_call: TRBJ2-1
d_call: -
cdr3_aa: CSVEDAEQFF
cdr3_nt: TGCAGCGTTGAGGATGCGGAGCAGTTCTTC

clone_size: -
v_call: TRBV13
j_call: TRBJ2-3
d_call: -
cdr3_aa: CASSSPGDPLRNTQYF
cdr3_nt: TGTGCCAGCAGCTCCCCAGGTGACCCACTCAGGAATACGCAGTATTTT

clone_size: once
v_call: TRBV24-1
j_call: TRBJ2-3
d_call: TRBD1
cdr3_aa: CATSGQGSTDTQYF
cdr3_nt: TGTGCCACCAGTGGACAGGGGAGCACAGATACGCAGTATTTT

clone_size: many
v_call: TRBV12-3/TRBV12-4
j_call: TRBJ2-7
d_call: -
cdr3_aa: CASSPPGDYEQYF
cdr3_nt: TGTGCCAGCAGCCCACCGGGGGACTACGAGCAGTACTTC

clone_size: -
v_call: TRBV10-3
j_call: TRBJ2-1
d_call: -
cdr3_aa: CAIRRGEVPTTENNEQFF
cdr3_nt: TGTGCCATCAGGAGGGGGGAAGTCCCCACCACGGAAAACAATGAGCAGTTCTTC

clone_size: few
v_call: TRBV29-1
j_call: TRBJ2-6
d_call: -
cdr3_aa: CSANLGIPGANVLTF
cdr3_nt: TGCAGCGCCAACCTGGGTATCCCTGGGGCCAACGTCCTGACTTTC

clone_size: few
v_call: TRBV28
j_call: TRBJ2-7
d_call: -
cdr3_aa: CASSTGGAFYEQYF
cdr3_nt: TGTGCCAGCAGCACTGGAGGAGCCTTCTACGAGCAGTACTTC

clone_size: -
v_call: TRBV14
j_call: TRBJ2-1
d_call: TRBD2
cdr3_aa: CASSRGLAAGYNEQFF
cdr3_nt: TGTGCCAGCAGTCGAGGACTAGCGGCGGGCTACAATGAGCAGTTCTTC

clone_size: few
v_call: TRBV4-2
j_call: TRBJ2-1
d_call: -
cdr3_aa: CASSQAGTSGYNEQFF
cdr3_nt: TGTGCCAGCAGCCAGGCGGGGACCAGCGGATACAATGAGCAGTTCTTC

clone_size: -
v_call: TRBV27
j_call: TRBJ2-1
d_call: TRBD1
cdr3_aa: CAEPGQGDPFF
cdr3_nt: TGTGCCGAACCGGGACAGGGTGACCCGTTCTTC

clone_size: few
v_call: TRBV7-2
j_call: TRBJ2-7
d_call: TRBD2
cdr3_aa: CASSLVVGGATSYEQYF
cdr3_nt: TGTGCCAGCAGCTTAGTGGTCGGGGGGGCCACCTCCTACGAGCAGTACTTC

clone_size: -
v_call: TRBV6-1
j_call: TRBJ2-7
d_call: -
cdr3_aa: CASSTQVPYEQYF
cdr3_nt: TGTGCCAGCAGCACACAGGTACCCTACGAGCAGTACTTC

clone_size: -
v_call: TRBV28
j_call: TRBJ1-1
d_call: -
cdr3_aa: CASGLQTGLNTEAFF
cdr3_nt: TGTGCCAGCGGCCTACAGACAGGCCTTAACACTGAAGCTTTCTTT

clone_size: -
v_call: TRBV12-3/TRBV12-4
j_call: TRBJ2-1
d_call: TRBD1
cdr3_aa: CASKKRSGTGYNEQFF
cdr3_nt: TGTGCCAGCAAAAAACGGTCCGGGACAGGGTACAATGAGCAGTTCTTC

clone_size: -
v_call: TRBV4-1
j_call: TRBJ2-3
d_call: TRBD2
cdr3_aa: CASSQGGLAGRDTDTQYF
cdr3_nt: TGCGCCAGCAGCCAGGGGGGACTAGCGGGACGGGACACAGATACGCAGTATTTT

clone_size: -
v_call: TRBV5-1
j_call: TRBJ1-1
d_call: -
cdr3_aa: CASWDGRDTEAFF
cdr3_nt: TGCGCCAGCTGGGACGGAAGGGACACTGAAGCTTTCTTT

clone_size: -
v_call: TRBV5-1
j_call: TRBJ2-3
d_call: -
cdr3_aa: CASSLQEIVDTQYF
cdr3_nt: TGCGCCAGCAGCTTGCAAGAGATAGTGGATACGCAGTATTTT

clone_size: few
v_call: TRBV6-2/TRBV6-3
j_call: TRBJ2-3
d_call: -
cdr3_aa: CASRHARVSGTDTQYF
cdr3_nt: TGTGCCAGCAGACACGCCAGGGTCAGCGGCACAGATACGCAGTATTTT

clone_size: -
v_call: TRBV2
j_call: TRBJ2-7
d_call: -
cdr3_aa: CASQLDGHGYEQYF
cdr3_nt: TGTGCCAGCCAGCTCGACGGACATGGCTACGAGCAGTACTTC

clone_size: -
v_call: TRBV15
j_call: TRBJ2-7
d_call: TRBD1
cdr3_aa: CATSSTGAYEQYF
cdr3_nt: TGTGCCACCAGCAGTACAGGGGCTTATGAGCAGTACTTC

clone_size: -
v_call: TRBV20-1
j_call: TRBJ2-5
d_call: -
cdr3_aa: CSARDPGGVWGETQYF
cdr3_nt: TGCAGTGCTAGAGACCCAGGGGGGGTTTGGGGAGAGACCCAGTACTTC

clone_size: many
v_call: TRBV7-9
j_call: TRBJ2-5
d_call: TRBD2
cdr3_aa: CASSLGLGAETQYF
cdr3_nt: TGTGCCAGCAGTTTGGGACTAGGGGCGGAGACCCAGTACTTC

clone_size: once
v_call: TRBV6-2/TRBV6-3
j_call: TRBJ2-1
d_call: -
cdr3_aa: CASRFGTYSEQFF
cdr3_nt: TGTGCCAGCAGATTCGGTACATACAGTGAGCAGTTCTTC

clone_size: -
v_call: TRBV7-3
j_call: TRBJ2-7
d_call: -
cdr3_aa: CASSVDRTESYEQYF
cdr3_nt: TGTGCCAGCAGCGTTGATAGGACAGAATCTTACGAGCAGTACTTC

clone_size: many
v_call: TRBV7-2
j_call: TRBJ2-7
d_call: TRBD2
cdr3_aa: CASSSQAGGPYEQYF
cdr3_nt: TGTGCCAGCAGCTCCCAAGCGGGGGGGCCCTACGAGCAGTACTTC

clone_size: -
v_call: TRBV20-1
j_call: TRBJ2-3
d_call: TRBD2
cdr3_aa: CSANLAGGTDTQYF
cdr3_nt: TGCAGTGCCAATCTCGCGGGGGGCACAGATACGCAGTATTTT

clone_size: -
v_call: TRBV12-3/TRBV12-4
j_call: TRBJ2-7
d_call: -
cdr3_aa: CASSFQTAFDEQYF
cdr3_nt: TGTGCCAGCAGTTTTCAGACAGCCTTTGACGAGCAGTACTTC

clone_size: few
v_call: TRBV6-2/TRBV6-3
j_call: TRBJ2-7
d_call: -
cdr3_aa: CASSSQGWKGDEQYF
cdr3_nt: TGTGCCAGCAGTTCCCAGGGGTGGAAAGGGGACGAGCAGTACTTC

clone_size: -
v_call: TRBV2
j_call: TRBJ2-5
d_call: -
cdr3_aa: CASSAGTSLRETQYF
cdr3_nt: TGTGCCAGCAGTGCTGGAACTAGCCTAAGGGAGACCCAGTACTTC

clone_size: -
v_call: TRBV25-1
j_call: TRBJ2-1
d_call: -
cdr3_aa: CASTHSEGLIEQFF
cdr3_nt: TGTGCCAGCACCCATTCCGAGGGCTTAATTGAGCAGTTCTTC